Following are 9 T cell receptor beta chains from one sample sequenced in a study of control samples from healthy donors and cancer patients. The repertoire was sequenced with immunoSEQ multiplex PCR; TCRdb's copy has only in-frame clones and lacks some. The sample lists about 48,000 clones, nearly 95% seen once, with 20% to 25% in the top ten. The specimen was PBMCs. The receptors stem from a woman aged 45-60 years with head and neck cancer.

V gene TRBV6-2 or TRBV6-3 combines with J gene TRBJ2-5, with 8 bases aligning to TRBD2. Germline trimming cut 4 bases from V and 5 bases from J; bases unmatched to any gene: 12. The CDR3 runs to 16 residues. Germline V CDR1 and CDR2: MNHEY, SVGEGT. CDR3 residues: CASSSASGSSGETQYF. The DNA for the CDR3 is TGTGCCAGCAGTTCCGCGAGCGGGAGTAGCGGGGAGACCCAGTACTTC.

The chain recombines TRBV27 with TRBJ1-1; D not certain. Germline lookup yields CDR1 MNHEY and CDR2 SMNVEV (reference sequence). CDR3 length equals 13 residues. Trimming cost V 1 base and J 2 bases, with 5 bases left between them. The CDR3 DNA follows: TGTGCCAGCAGTTTATATGCCAACACTGAAGCTTTCTTT. This encodes CASSLYANTEAFF.

V and J are TRBV28 and TRBJ1-5; 10 nucleotides align to TRBD1. The CDR3 spans 16 residues. Looked up from germline, CDR1 is MDHEN and CDR2 is SYDVKM. V was pared by 5 bases and J by 3 bases, with 7 bases of the junction left unmatched. The CDR3: CASSLAGTGANQPQHF. The CDR3 region has the DNA TGTGCCAGCAGTCTCGCCGGGACAGGGGCCAATCAGCCCCAGCATTTT. The full variable domain, completed using reference TRBV28 and TRBJ1-5, is DVKVTQSSRYLVKRTGEKVFLECVQDMDHENMFWYRQDPGLGLRLIYFSYDVKMKEKGDIPEGYSVSREKKERFSLILESASTNQTSMYLCASSLAGTGANQPQHFGDGTRLSIL.

The chain joins TRBV7-3 to TRBJ2-3; D remains unclear. The CDR3 has 13 amino acids. The germline gives CDR1 SGHTA, CDR2 FQGTGA. Trimming took off 1 base at V and 9 bases at J, with 11 bases between the two ends. For the CDR3, the DNA is TGTGCCAGCAGCTTAAACGGACCAACGACGCAGTATTTT. This translates into CASSLNGPTTQYF.

The chain recombines TRBV19 with TRBJ1-2, with 10 bases fitting TRBD1. Trimming took 9 bases from V and 7 from J; bases not matched to a gene: 8. Germline V gene sequence: CDR1 LNHDA, CDR2 SQIVND (reference sequence). This CDR3 has 13 amino acids. The CDR3 nucleotides read TGTGCCAGCGACGACAGGGGGCACAGTGGCTACACCTTC. It yields the protein CASDDRGHSGYTF.

This clone appeared a single time. The chain couples TRBV4-1 to TRBJ2-1; 11 bases are a match to TRBD2. Trimming cost V 4 bases and J 10 bases; bases outside gene matches: 6. The CDR3 is 14 residues long. Germline V gives CDR1 MGHRA, CDR2 YSYEKL. CDR3 amino acids: CASSPGTSGWEQFF. In DNA form, the CDR3 reads TGCGCCAGCAGCCCCGGGACTAGCGGCTGGGAGCAGTTCTTC.

The chain uses TRBV7-2 and TRBJ2-5; D is perhaps TRBD1 or TRBD2 (5 bases each). The CDR3 has 16 residues. From germline, CDR1 is SGHTA and CDR2 FQGNSA. Trimming took 6 bases from V and 0 from J, leaving 17 bases between them. CDR3 region: CASRTAGTSYQETQYF. In nucleotides, the CDR3 is TGTGCCAGCAGAACCGCCGGGACCTCGTACCAAGAGACCCAGTACTTC.

The chain links TRBV5-8 to TRBJ2-7; no definite D call. CDR1 and CDR2 (germline): SGHTS, YDEGEE. The V end lost 4 bases, the J end lost 3 bases, and 11 bases lay between the germline ends. The CDR3 sequence is 13 residues long. CDR3 nucleotide sequence: TGTGCCAGCAGCCGCGGACCTCACTACGAGCAGTACTTC. Encoded protein: CASSRGPHYEQYF.

The V call is TRBV6-5, the J call TRBJ1-2; D uncertain. The CDR3 spans 13 residues. Trimming removed 0 bases at V and 4 bases at J, with 6 bases between. CDR1 and CDR2 from the germline V gene are MNHEY and SVGAGI. The CDR3, as DNA: TGTGCCAGCAGTTACTCAGGGAGCTATGGCTACACCTTC. It is translated as CASSYSGSYGYTF.